These 11 T cell receptor beta chains were all obtained from the same sample, sequenced in a study of Tregs in tolerant kidney transplant recipients. The data were produced by immunoSEQ multiplex PCR, yet TCRdb's version contains in-frame clones alone and is incomplete. Found here are tens of thousands of clones; the top ten clones hold roughly 2%. Related graft donors supplied nonmyeloablative bone marrow transplants, and mixed chimerism was transient. The material was CD4+ T cells from blood (PBMCs), obtained 24 months after the transplant. The source is a human patient who received a combined kidney and bone marrow transplant. Some T cells may trace back to the graft donor.

Considering frequency, this clone is medium-sized. Sequencing ends 3 residues short of the CDR3 end; the germline J gene provides the rest. This rearrangement joins TRBV6-2 or TRBV6-3 to TRBJ2-3, with 10 nucleotides matching TRBD2. Trimming at V came to 6 bases and at J to 3 bases, leaving 9 bases not matched to a gene. Germline loops: CDR1 MNHEY, CDR2 SVGEGT. CDR3 length: 16 amino acids. CDR3 DNA, as far as it was read: TGTGCCAGCAGGCCTGGGCTAGCGGGAGAGACAGATACG. Translation gives CASRPGLAGETDT. The CDR3 in full is CASRPGLAGETDTQYF.

Regarding this clone: The missing CDR3 end, 3 residues past where the read stops, is filled in from the germline J gene. The rearrangement uses TRBV20-1 and TRBJ2-3; 11 bases are shared with TRBD2. The CDR3 has 14 amino acids. Losses at the gene ends were 5 bases for V and 5 bases for J; bases not matched to a gene: 6. Looked up from germline, CDR1 is DFQATT and CDR2 is SNEGSKA (reference sequence). CDR3 DNA, as far as it was read: TGCAGTGCTGCCCTAGCGGGAGGTCTAGATACG. It specifies CSAALAGGLDT. The entire CDR3 reads CSAALAGGLDTQYF.

Worth noting for this clone: The read gets to within 3 residues of the CDR3 end, and the germline J gene fills in the rest. The chain is built from TRBV7-2 and TRBJ1-5; D remains ambiguous. This CDR3 is built from 12 residues. Germline values: CDR1 SGHTA, CDR2 FQGNSA. V shed 2 bases and J shed 6 bases, with 5 bases lying between them. CDR3 sequence: CASSLTGQPQHF. The CDR3 DNA, read in part, is TGTGCCAGCAGCTTAACGGGTCAGCCC.

According to its frequency, this clone is medium-sized (0.01 to 0.1%). The CDR3 end falls 3 residues outside the read, so it is completed with the germline J gene. The rearrangement links TRBV20-1 to TRBJ2-6; unclear D gene. The CDR3 has 14 residues. V dropped 1 base and J dropped 9 bases, with 13 bases sitting between them. Germline V CDR1 and CDR2: DFQATT, SNEGSKA (reference sequence). This chain's CDR3 is CSARVPGQVNVLTF. Partial CDR3 DNA: TGCAGTGCTAGAGTCCCCGGCCAGGTCAACGTC.

Comments on this clone: The CDR3 goes on 3 residues after the read ends, and that part is filled in from the germline J gene. The chain combines TRBV5-1 with TRBJ2-7; TRBD2 matches at 9 bases. The germline gives CDR1 SGHRS, CDR2 YFSETQ. The CDR3 contains 16 residues. V lost 3 bases to trimming and J lost 2 bases; unmatched junction nucleotides: 9. The sequenced CDR3 bases are TGCGCCAGCAGCTCCGCTAGCGGGACAAGCCCCTACGAG. This encodes CASSSASGTSPYE. The entire CDR3 protein reads CASSSASGTSPYEQYF.

In regard to this clone: The CDR3 goes on 3 residues after the read ends, and that part is filled in from the germline J gene. The chain recombines TRBV19 with TRBJ2-3; TRBD1 is a possible D gene (6 bases). This CDR3 has 14 amino acids. Trimming stripped 3 bases from V and 4 bases from J, with 11 bases between. CDR1 LNHDA and CDR2 SQIVND come from the germline V gene (reference sequence). The CDR3 bases that were read are TGTGCCAGTAGTATTTTTGCAGGGGCAGATACG. It specifies CASSIFAGADT. In full, the CDR3 is CASSIFAGADTQYF. Looking up the rest from reference TRBV19 and TRBJ2-3 gives the full variable domain: DGGITQSPKYLFRKEGQNVTLSCEQNLNHDAMYWYRQDPGQGLRLIYYSQIVNDFQKGDIAEGYSVSREKKESFPLTVTSAQKNPTAFYLCASSIFAGADTQYFGPGTRLTVL.

For this clone: The read ends 3 residues shy of where the CDR3 ends; the end is completed using the germline J gene. The chain has TRBV6-2 or TRBV6-3 and TRBJ2-2; no reliable D call. Trimming took 2 bases from V and 5 from J, leaving 12 bases between them. The germline V gene encodes CDR1 MNHEY and CDR2 SVGEGT. This CDR3 is 15 amino acids long. CDR3 residues: CASSYPPEGTGELFF. CDR3 bases read: TGTGCCAGCAGTTACCCCCCTGAAGGGACCGGGGAG.

As for this clone: The CDR3 extends 3 residues past the end of the read, so its final part is completed from the germline J gene. This chain connects TRBV10-3 to TRBJ2-3, with D possibly matching TRBD1 (5 bases). V lost 3 bases and J lost 4, with 11 bases in between. The germline CDR1 and CDR2 sequences are ENHRY and SYGVKD. This CDR3 is built from 14 residues. Incomplete CDR3 DNA: TGTGCCATCAGTGATTTAGGGGCATCAGATACG. This sequence encodes CAISDLGASDT. The CDR3 as a whole reads CAISDLGASDTQYF.

Regarding this clone: With the read ending 3 residues before the CDR3 end, the germline J gene is used to fill in that end. The chain is built from TRBV2 and TRBJ2-2; D may be TRBD1 (6 bases). Between the trimmed V and J ends, which lost 6 bases and 8 bases, there was a span of 19 bases. Germline V gene lookup returns CDR1 SNHLY and CDR2 FYNNEI. This CDR3 has 15 residues. The CDR3 spells CASRLEQGHLGELFF. The sequenced CDR3 bases are TGTGCCAGCAGATTGGAACAGGGCCACTTAGGGGAG.

This clone is classed as medium-sized by frequency. Read coverage stops 3 residues before the CDR3 terminus; the germline J gene supplies the remainder. The chain combines TRBV19 with TRBJ2-5; TRBD1 matches at 11 bases. CDR3 length equals 16 residues. J lost 4 bases, V lost 5 bases, and 9 bases had no gene match. The V gene's germline CDR1 is LNHDA and CDR2 SQIVND (reference sequence). The covered CDR3 bases are TGTGCCAGTAGTTCAACCCCCGGGACAGGGGGAGAGACC. Amino acid sequence: CASSSTPGTGGET. The CDR3 reads in full as CASSSTPGTGGETQYF.

Turning to this clone: The read stops 3 residues short of the end of the CDR3; the missing end is completed from the germline J gene. The chain joins TRBV5-4 to TRBJ2-3; D is possibly TRBD1 (6 bases). Trimming cost V 1 base and J 4 bases, with 10 bases left between them. Germline V CDR1 and CDR2: SGHNT, YYREEE (reference sequence). CDR3 size: 14 residues. Partial CDR3 DNA: TGTGCCAGCAGCTTGACAGGGTCTGCAGATACG. It encodes CASSLTGSADT. The full CDR3 protein is CASSLTGSADTQYF.